The 15 T cell receptor beta chains below all came from one sample that was sequenced in a study of T cells in Graves' hyperthyroidism and ophthalmopathy. Regions amplified from RNA transcripts were the TCR beta CDR3 regions. When the TCR CDR3 underwent first-round RT-PCR, the HTBI primer set was used. TCRdb called the multiplex PCR reads again in MiXCR, with one record for every CDR3 protein. Of around 300,000 distinct CDR3 sequences listed, about 14% are singletons. Sequencing was performed on blood. All receptors derive from a woman under 40 with Graves' hyperthyroidism.

The genes are TRBV29-1 and TRBJ2-7; TRBD1 matches 12 bases. Germline V CDR1 and CDR2: SQVTM, ANQGSEA. V gave up 4 bases and J gave up 4 bases; unmatched junction bases: 2. The CDR3 has 13 amino acids. Here the CDR3 DNA reads TGCAGCGTTGGGGACAGGGGGCCTTACGAGCAGTACTTC. It encodes CSVGDRGPYEQYF.

The rearrangement links TRBV19 to TRBJ1-1; 7 bases agree with TRBD1. Germline CDR1 reads LNHDA; CDR2 reads SQIVND (reference sequence). The CDR3 consists of 14 residues. J lost 3 bases, V lost 6 bases, and 7 bases had no gene match. The CDR3: CASSKHQGDTEAFF. CDR3 bases: TGTGCCAGTAGCAAACACCAGGGGGACACTGAAGCTTTCTTT.

The rearrangement links TRBV11-2 to TRBJ1-2; no definite D call. The V gene's germline CDR1 is SGHAT and CDR2 FQNNGV. Trimming took 1 base from V and 3 from J, leaving 6 bases between them. The CDR3 length is 13 residues. The CDR3 sequence: CASSLGAYYGYTF. DNA for the CDR3: TGTGCCAGCAGCTTAGGGGCTTACTATGGCTACACCTTC.

V is TRBV28 and J is TRBJ1-4; no firm D call. Germline CDR1 and CDR2: MDHEN and SYDVKM. Trimming took off 3 bases at V and 5 bases at J, with 13 bases between the two ends. CDR3 length: 15 residues. Here the CDR3 reads CASSFGSLTNEKLFF. CDR3 DNA sequence: TGTGCCAGCAGTTTTGGGTCCTTAACCAATGAAAAACTGTTTTTT. Combining the CDR3 with reference TRBV28 and TRBJ1-4 gives the whole variable domain DVKVTQSSRYLVKRTGEKVFLECVQDMDHENMFWYRQDPGLGLRLIYFSYDVKMKEKGDIPEGYSVSREKKERFSLILESASTNQTSMYLCASSFGSLTNEKLFFGSGTQLSVL.

The table lists this clonotype with many counts. The J gene is TRBJ1-2, the V gene TRBV6-1; D is perhaps TRBD1 (5 bases). This CDR3 has 12 amino acids. V gave up 5 bases and J gave up 8 bases, with 12 bases separating them. Germline V gives CDR1 MNHNS, CDR2 SASEGT. CDR3 nucleotide sequence: TGTGCCAGCAGTTCGGGGGTTAAGGGCTACACCTTC. Its protein is CASSSGVKGYTF.

As DNA, the CDR3 is TGCAGTGCCAGCTACACAGGGGGCGAAGTGGTGGGTCATACGCAGTATTTT. Translated, it gives CSASYTGGEVVGHTQYF. The chain combines TRBV20-1 with TRBJ2-3; TRBD1 agrees at 9 bases. The V segment lost 6 bases and the J segment 7 bases; nucleotides outside the gene matches: 20. Germline CDR1 DFQATT, CDR2 SNEGSKA (reference sequence). CDR3 length: 17 residues.

This chain joins TRBV6-1 and TRBJ2-7; 7 bases fit TRBD1. V shed 8 bases and J 3 bases; nucleotides not matched to a gene: 13. CDR3 length equals 15 residues. Germline-derived CDR1 and CDR2 are MNHNS and SASEGT. CDR3: CASLPGGLTNYEQYF. The CDR3 DNA reads as TGTGCCAGCCTCCCAGGGGGATTAACCAACTACGAGCAGTACTTC.

Ten or more counts support this clonotype. This rearrangement joins TRBV12-3 or TRBV12-4 to TRBJ2-5; D remains unclear. The CDR3 is made up of 13 amino acids. The V end was cut by 6 bases, the J end by 6 bases, with 14 bases between. This chain's CDR3 is CASRGRFRKTQYF. The CDR3 DNA reads as TGTGCCAGCAGGGGAAGGTTTCGAAAGACCCAGTACTTC.

In its sample, this clonotype was seen many times. V is TRBV7-9 and J is TRBJ2-5, with D unresolved. V was pared by 4 bases and J by 5 bases, with 17 bases between. This CDR3 is built from 15 residues. In germline, CDR1 is SEHNR, CDR2 FQNEAQ (reference sequence). The CDR3 DNA reads TGTGCCAGCAGCTCGACTGGGCCCACCGCGGAGACCCAGTACTTC. Amino acids: CASSSTGPTAETQYF.

V is TRBV20-1 and J is TRBJ1-2; no firm D call. The V end was cut by 2 bases, the J end by 2 bases, with 9 bases between. This CDR3 contains 13 residues. CDR1 is DFQATT and CDR2 is SNEGSKA in the germline V gene (reference sequence). The CDR3 loop is CSARRLGNYGYTF. The DNA of the CDR3 is TGCAGTGCTAGAAGACTGGGCAACTATGGCTACACCTTC.

This clonotype showed up just a few times. The genes are TRBV19 and TRBJ2-1; D possibly corresponds to TRBD1 (6 bases). The V end was cut by 1 base, the J end by 1 base, with 14 bases between. This CDR3 region has 17 residues. Germline V gene lookup returns CDR1 LNHDA and CDR2 SQIVND (reference sequence). DNA of the CDR3: TGTGCCAGTAGTATAGGGGGTGCGAGGGGGTCCTACAATGAGCAGTTCTTC. It codes for CASSIGGARGSYNEQFF.

In its sample, this clonotype was seen many times. This chain links TRBV2 with TRBJ2-1; D is possibly TRBD1 or TRBD2 (5 bases each). V lost 4 bases and J lost 5, with 12 bases in between. This CDR3 is built from 14 residues. Per the germline V gene, CDR1 is SNHLY and CDR2 is FYNNEI. As DNA, the CDR3 is TGTGCCAGCAGTGGGGGGACCCACGACAATGAGCAGTTCTTC. Amino acid sequence: CASSGGTHDNEQFF. The whole variable domain, remainder taken from reference TRBV2 and TRBJ2-1, is EPEVTQTPSHQVTQMGQEVILRCVPISNHLYFYWYRQILGQKVEFLVSFYNNEISEKSEIFDDQFSVERPDGSNFTLKIRSTKLEDSAMYFCASSGGTHDNEQFFGPGTRLTVL.

This clonotype was counted many times. The chain has TRBV28 and TRBJ1-1; the match to TRBD1 covers 9 bases. CDR3 length: 16 amino acids. Germline-derived CDR1 and CDR2 are MDHEN and SYDVKM. The V segment lost 7 bases and the J segment 6 bases; nucleotides outside the gene matches: 15. CDR3 nucleotide sequence: TGTGCCAGCACCTTCCGGGGACAGGGTTTAGTTGCTGAAGCTTTCTTT. It is translated as CASTFRGQGLVAEAFF.

A few counts support this clonotype. The V call is TRBV3-1, the J call TRBJ2-1; D perhaps matches TRBD1 (6 bases). V was shortened by 0 bases and J by 3 bases, with 15 bases between the two germline ends. Germline values: CDR1 LGHDT, CDR2 YNNKEL (reference sequence). The CDR3 is 17 amino acids. CDR3 coding DNA: TGTGCCAGCAGCCAAGAGGGTACAGGGATTGGCTACAATGAGCAGTTCTTC. Translated, it gives CASSQEGTGIGYNEQFF.

This clonotype was recorded many times. V gene TRBV6-2 or TRBV6-3 combines with J gene TRBJ1-5, with TRBD1 as a possible D gene (5 bases). V was trimmed by 6 bases and J by 4 bases, leaving 13 bases between them. Germline loops: CDR1 MNHEY, CDR2 SVGEGT. The CDR3 consists of 14 residues. Written as DNA, the CDR3 is TGTGCCAGCAGAGAATCGGGGGTTAATCAGCCCCAGCATTTT. This translates into CASRESGVNQPQHF.